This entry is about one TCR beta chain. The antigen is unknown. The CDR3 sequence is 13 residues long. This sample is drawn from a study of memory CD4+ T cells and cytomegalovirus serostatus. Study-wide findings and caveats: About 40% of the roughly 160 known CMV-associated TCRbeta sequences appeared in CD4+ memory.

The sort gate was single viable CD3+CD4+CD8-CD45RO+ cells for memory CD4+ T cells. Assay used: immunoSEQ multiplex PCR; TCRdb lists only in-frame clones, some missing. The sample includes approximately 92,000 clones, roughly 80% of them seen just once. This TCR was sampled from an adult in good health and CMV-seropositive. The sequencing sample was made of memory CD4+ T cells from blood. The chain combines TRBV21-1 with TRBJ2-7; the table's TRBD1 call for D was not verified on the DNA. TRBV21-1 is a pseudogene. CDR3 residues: CASRKETGDEQYF. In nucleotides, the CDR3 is TGTGCCAGCAGAAAGGAGACAGGGGACGAGCAGTACTTC.